The rows below give T cell receptor beta chains drawn from one sample of a study of Ad26.COV2.S vaccination and SARS-CoV-2 variants. The protocol was immunoSEQ multiplex PCR, while the TCRdb copy is restricted to in-frame clones and leaves out a portion. The sample lists some 480,000 clones; around 88% were seen once. This material consisted of peripheral blood, taken in a trial of Ad26.COV2.S vaccine versus placebo. The receptor set was obtained from a person aged 18-65 years who received the Ad26.COV2.S COVID-19 vaccine or a placebo. The CDR3 runs from the conserved cysteine through the conserved F or W. Fields, in order: J gene, V gene, clone size, D gene, CDR3 protein, CDR3 DNA. The D gene is left open where the match is weak. Only some rows state a clone size, as once, few, many or a class for expanded clones.

TRBJ1-2	TRBV11-2	.	.	CASSLDPGSDYGYTF	TGTGCCAGCAGCTTAGATCCGGGGTCGGACTATGGCTACACCTTC
TRBJ2-3	TRBV6-1	.	TRBD2	CASSDSRLAGTDTQYF	TGTGCCAGCAGTGACAGCCGGCTAGCGGGGACAGATACGCAGTATTTT
TRBJ1-6	TRBV7-9	.	.	CASSLGGQGDSPLHF	TGTGCCAGCAGCTTAGGTGGGCAGGGCGATTCACCCCTCCACTTT
TRBJ1-5	TRBV20-1	.	.	CSASFSGTHQPQHF	TGCAGTGCTAGTTTTTCGGGGACCCATCAGCCCCAGCATTTT
TRBJ2-1	TRBV24-1	.	.	CATSGNQGGMINEQFF	TGTGCCACCAGTGGGAATCAGGGGGGTATGATCAATGAGCAGTTCTTC
TRBJ2-4	TRBV2	few	.	CASSPSLALAKNIQYF	TGTGCCAGCAGCCCCTCTCTAGCGCTAGCCAAAAACATTCAGTACTTC
TRBJ1-4	TRBV7-9	.	.	CASRVGPSEKLFF	TGTGCCAGCAGGGTGGGCCCGAGTGAAAAACTGTTTTTT
TRBJ1-5	TRBV19	few	TRBD1	CASNRGPNQPQHF	TGTGCCAGTAACAGGGGGCCCAATCAGCCCCAGCATTTT
TRBJ1-1	TRBV6-6	.	.	CASSNRGDTEAFF	TGTGCCAGCAGCAACCGTGGGGACACTGAAGCTTTCTTT
TRBJ1-1	TRBV11-2	.	.	CASSRKGNTEAFF	TGTGCCAGCAGCCGAAAGGGGAACACTGAAGCTTTCTTT
TRBJ2-1	TRBV6-5	.	.	CASNWGSYNEQFF	TGTGCCAGCAATTGGGGTTCCTACAATGAGCAGTTCTTC
TRBJ2-6	TRBV6-5	few	.	CASSYRSSSGANVLTF	TGTGCCAGCAGTTACCGGAGCTCCTCTGGGGCCAACGTCCTGACTTTC
TRBJ2-1	TRBV6-5	few	TRBD2	CASIRLADNEQFF	TGTGCCAGCATTCGGCTAGCGGACAATGAGCAGTTCTTC
TRBJ2-1	TRBV4-1	few	TRBD2	CASSYFSGGPVYEQFF	TGCGCCAGCAGCTACTTTTCGGGAGGGCCGGTCTATGAGCAGTTCTTC
TRBJ2-1	TRBV28	.	.	CASSLRVNEQFF	TGTGCCAGCAGTTTAAGAGTGAACGAGCAGTTCTTC
TRBJ1-1	TRBV19	.	TRBD1	CASSPRTRGGPEAFF	TGTGCCAGTAGTCCCCGAACCAGGGGGGGACCTGAAGCTTTCTTT
TRBJ1-1	TRBV5-4	few	.	CASSLGGGGTEAFF	TGTGCCAGCAGCTTGGGTGGAGGGGGCACTGAAGCTTTCTTT
TRBJ2-2	TRBV28	.	.	CATSQWGGGNTGELFF	TGTGCCACCTCCCAATGGGGGGGCGGGAACACCGGGGAGCTGTTTTTT
TRBJ2-1	TRBV9	.	TRBD2	CASSVGTSGFPYNEQFF	TGTGCCAGCAGCGTAGGAACTAGCGGGTTCCCTTACAATGAGCAGTTCTTC
TRBJ2-1	TRBV12-3/TRBV12-4	.	TRBD1	CASSRTGNGEQFF	TGTGCCAGCAGCCGGACAGGGAACGGTGAGCAGTTCTTC
TRBJ2-6	TRBV7-3	.	.	CASSVQGSGANVLTF	TGTGCCAGCAGCGTCCAGGGCTCTGGGGCCAACGTCCTGACTTTC
TRBJ1-5	TRBV7-9	many	.	CASSLGGLGQTSSNQPQHF	TGTGCCAGCAGCTTAGGAGGTTTGGGGCAAACTTCGAGCAATCAGCCCCAGCATTTT
TRBJ1-6	TRBV6-5	.	TRBD1	CASSRDRGISPLHF	TGTGCCAGCAGCAGGGACAGGGGTATTTCACCCCTCCACTTT
TRBJ2-1	TRBV7-2	.	.	CASSHTRTQDEQFF	TGTGCCAGCAGCCACACTAGAACGCAGGATGAGCAGTTCTTC
TRBJ2-7	TRBV9	.	.	CASSEGLDYEQYF	TGTGCCAGCAGCGAGGGACTGGACTACGAGCAGTACTTC
TRBJ2-3	TRBV5-1	.	TRBD1	CASSFIGGTGGSSDTQYF	TGCGCCAGCAGCTTTATCGGCGGGACAGGGGGATCTTCAGATACGCAGTATTTT
TRBJ1-2	TRBV19	.	.	CASSSSPSRDSYGYTF	TGTGCCAGTAGTAGCTCCCCCTCCAGGGACTCCTATGGCTACACCTTC
TRBJ2-1	TRBV24-1	.	.	CATSETEQFF	TGTGCCACCAGTGAAACAGAGCAGTTCTTC
TRBJ2-7	TRBV5-1	.	.	CASSLTGSSYEQYF	TGCGCCAGCAGCTTGACTGGATCCTCCTACGAGCAGTACTTC
TRBJ1-4	TRBV5-1	.	TRBD1	CASSWDRASPNEKLFF	TGCGCCAGCAGCTGGGACAGAGCAAGCCCTAATGAAAAACTGTTTTTT
TRBJ1-5	TRBV28	once	.	CASSTMPAGGSQPQHF	TGTGCCAGCAGTACAATGCCAGCCGGAGGGAGTCAGCCCCAGCATTTT
TRBJ2-1	TRBV15	.	.	CATSSNYNEQFF	TGTGCCACCAGCAGCAACTACAATGAGCAGTTCTTC
TRBJ1-1	TRBV4-2	.	.	CASSQDSQNTEAFF	TGTGCCAGCAGCCAGGACAGCCAGAACACTGAAGCTTTCTTT
TRBJ1-5	TRBV28	once	.	CASRYRENQPQHF	TGTGCCAGCAGATACAGGGAGAATCAGCCCCAGCATTTT
TRBJ2-3	TRBV12-3/TRBV12-4	.	.	CASSFGTAQYF	TGTGCCAGCAGTTTCGGAACAGCGCAGTATTTT
TRBJ2-3	TRBV2	.	TRBD2	CASRGGGRATDTQYF	TGTGCCAGCCGGGGCGGGGGGCGAGCCACAGATACGCAGTATTTT
TRBJ2-7	TRBV5-1	once	.	CATSPDGTYEQYF	TGCGCCACTTCCCCCGACGGAACCTACGAGCAGTACTTC
TRBJ1-4	TRBV28	.	TRBD1	CASSRQGGNEKLFF	TGTGCCAGCAGCCGACAGGGGGGTAATGAAAAACTGTTTTTT
TRBJ2-7	TRBV28	.	TRBD2	CASSFVAGPSYEQYF	TGTGCCAGCAGTTTTGTAGCGGGGCCCTCCTACGAGCAGTACTTC
TRBJ2-1	TRBV19	once	TRBD2	CASSMLAGVSGDEQFF	TGTGCCAGTAGTATGCTAGCGGGAGTTTCTGGCGATGAGCAGTTCTTC
TRBJ2-5	TRBV5-1	.	.	CASSLEPGLETQYF	TGCGCCAGCAGCTTGGAACCGGGTCTAGAGACCCAGTACTTC
TRBJ2-7	TRBV9	few	.	CASSVDTRPYEQYF	TGTGCCAGCAGCGTGGACACGAGACCCTACGAGCAGTACTTC
TRBJ1-1	TRBV7-8	.	TRBD1	CASSLSGGRTEAFF	TGTGCCAGCAGCTTATCAGGGGGCCGCACTGAAGCTTTCTTT
TRBJ2-7	TRBV7-8	.	TRBD1	CASSSDRVGNYPSSYEQYF	TGTGCCAGCAGCAGCGACAGGGTGGGAAATTATCCGAGCTCCTACGAGCAGTACTTC
TRBJ1-5	TRBV6-5	.	.	CASSTTTVLLQPQHF	TGTGCCAGCAGCACTACGACAGTTCTTCTGCAGCCCCAGCATTTT
TRBJ2-1	TRBV7-9	many	.	CASSLVGSYNEQFF	TGTGCCAGCAGCTTAGTAGGCTCCTACAATGAGCAGTTCTTC
TRBJ1-1	TRBV5-4	.	.	CASSSLAGTTRQASEAFF	TGTGCCAGCAGCTCCCTGGCAGGGACAACCCGCCAAGCCTCTGAAGCTTTCTTT
TRBJ1-5	TRBV28	.	.	CASSLDRTSNQPQHF	TGTGCCAGCAGTCTAGACAGGACTAGCAATCAGCCCCAGCATTTT
TRBJ2-1	TRBV28	.	.	CASRGTAYNEQFF	TGTGCCAGCCGGGGGACAGCTTACAATGAGCAGTTCTTC
TRBJ2-7	TRBV4-2	.	TRBD2	CASSQGSLADSYEQYF	TGTGCCAGCAGCCAAGGGTCTCTAGCGGATTCCTACGAGCAGTACTTC
TRBJ2-2	TRBV19	.	.	CASSRSRGTGELFF	TGTGCCAGTAGTAGGAGCCGGGGCACCGGGGAGCTGTTTTTT
TRBJ2-3	TRBV5-1	.	TRBD2	CASSLLAGGTDTQYF	TGCGCCAGCAGCCTACTAGCGGGGGGCACAGATACGCAGTATTTT
TRBJ2-3	TRBV10-3	.	.	CAISESDTQYF	TGTGCCATCAGTGAGTCTGATACGCAGTATTTT
TRBJ2-1	TRBV6-2/TRBV6-3	.	.	CASSSPQGRNEQFF	TGTGCCAGCAGTTCTCCACAGGGGAGGAATGAGCAGTTCTTC